The rows below give T cell receptor beta chains drawn from one sample of a study of long-term antiretroviral therapy in people with HIV. Sequencing used immunoSEQ multiplex PCR; TCRdb keeps in-frame clones, though not all of them. Counted here are 15,000 to 20,000 clones, over 60% occurring once; the ten biggest clones make up about an eighth. The source material was unsorted PBMCs, sampled 0.5 years before starting antiretroviral therapy. The receptors were gathered from a woman in her fifties or sixties with HIV. CDR3s include the opening cysteine and the closing phenylalanine or tryptophan. The D gene is left open where the match is weak. The size entry is marked missing in some rows and otherwise reads once, few, many or a size class.

D gene	clone size	J gene	V gene	CDR3 protein	CDR3 DNA
TRBD1	-	TRBJ1-4	TRBV30	CAWSRTGSNEKLFF	TGTGCCTGGAGTAGGACAGGGTCTAATGAAAAACTGTTTTTT
TRBD1	-	TRBJ1-2	TRBV5-4	CASSLGFGQGHGYTF	TGTGCCAGCAGCTTGGGTTTTGGACAGGGGCATGGCTACACCTTC
TRBD1	-	TRBJ1-1	TRBV5-1	CASSFGTDTEAFF	TGCGCCAGCAGCTTCGGGACAGACACTGAAGCTTTCTTT
TRBD1	-	TRBJ2-6	TRBV18	CASSPVTGSSGANVLTF	TGTGCCAGCTCACCAGTGACAGGGAGCTCTGGGGCCAACGTCCTGACTTTC
-	-	TRBJ2-5	TRBV12-5	CASGSRYEETQYF	TGTGCTAGTGGTTCACGATACGAAGAGACCCAGTACTTC
TRBD2	-	TRBJ2-1	TRBV5-1	CASSLVLAGSSYNEQFF	TGCGCCAGCAGCTTGGTACTAGCGGGGAGCTCCTACAATGAGCAGTTCTTC
-	-	TRBJ1-1	TRBV30	CAWSASRMNTEAFF	TGTGCCTGGAGTGCTTCAAGAATGAACACTGAAGCTTTCTTT
-	-	TRBJ1-6	TRBV9	CASSVYGGSQNSPLHF	TGTGCCAGCAGCGTTTATGGAGGGAGTCAGAACTCACCCCTCCACTTT
-	-	TRBJ1-1	TRBV9	CASSVLGAGSEAFF	TGTGCCAGCAGCGTGCTGGGGGCAGGGAGTGAAGCTTTCTTT
-	few	TRBJ1-2	TRBV9	CASSALPPTTGYGYTF	TGTGCCAGCAGCGCCCTGCCTCCGACCACGGGCTATGGCTACACCTTC
-	-	TRBJ1-1	TRBV5-1	CASSFAGPATEAFF	TGCGCCAGCAGCTTCGCCGGGCCCGCCACTGAAGCTTTCTTT
-	-	TRBJ2-7	TRBV29-1	CSVVIARDAYEQYF	TGCAGCGTTGTGATTGCCAGAGACGCCTACGAGCAGTACTTC
-	-	TRBJ1-2	TRBV11-1	CASSARRGGYTF	TGTGCCAGCAGCGCCCGACGCGGGGGCTACACCTTC
-	-	TRBJ1-1	TRBV2	CASSSELTEAFF	TGTGCCTCATCTTCGGAGTTAACTGAAGCTTTCTTT
-	few	TRBJ1-6	TRBV4-1	CASSPGQVDSPLHF	TGCGCCAGCAGCCCCGGACAAGTTGATTCACCCCTCCACTTT
TRBD1	-	TRBJ1-1	TRBV7-3	CASSLTGRSSEAFF	TGTGCCAGCAGCTTGACAGGGCGGTCGAGTGAAGCTTTCTTT
-	once	TRBJ2-5	TRBV27	CASSPGERQTQYF	TGTGCCAGCAGTCCCGGGGAAAGACAGACCCAGTACTTC
TRBD1	-	TRBJ2-5	TRBV5-1	CASSLTGGRETQYF	TGCGCCAGCAGCTTAACAGGGGGTCGGGAGACCCAGTACTTC
-	-	TRBJ1-4	TRBV18	CASSPGLNEKLFF	TGTGCCAGCTCACCGGGACTTAATGAAAAACTGTTTTTT
-	-	TRBJ1-1	TRBV19	CASTWSKNTEAFF	TGTGCCAGTACCTGGAGCAAGAACACTGAAGCTTTCTTT
TRBD2	-	TRBJ2-5	TRBV7-8	CASSFTSAQETQYF	TGTGCCAGCAGCTTCACTAGCGCCCAAGAGACCCAGTACTTC
-	-	TRBJ2-5	TRBV7-9	CASSLSLNMETQYF	TGTGCCAGCAGCTTATCCCTAAATATGGAGACCCAGTACTTC
-	-	TRBJ1-1	TRBV5-6	CASSLDPTEAFF	TGTGCCAGCAGCTTGGATCCTACTGAAGCTTTCTTT
TRBD2	-	TRBJ2-7	TRBV9	CASSVGGGGTYEQYF	TGTGCCAGCAGCGTTGGTGGGGGGGGGACCTACGAGCAGTACTTC
TRBD2	-	TRBJ2-5	TRBV11-2	CASSLAGASGGQETQYF	TGTGCCAGCAGCTTAGCGGGGGCTAGCGGGGGCCAAGAGACCCAGTACTTC
-	-	TRBJ1-1	TRBV28	CASSLRGQAFF	TGTGCCAGCAGTTTACGGGGCCAAGCTTTCTTT
-	-	TRBJ1-2	TRBV27	CASSLEMTANYGYTF	TGTGCCAGCAGCTTAGAAATGACAGCTAACTATGGCTACACCTTC
-	-	TRBJ1-5	TRBV14	CASSPNQGQPQHF	TGTGCCAGCAGCCCAAACCAGGGACAGCCCCAGCATTTT
-	few	TRBJ2-7	TRBV10-1	CASRDWQSLKYF	TGCGCCAGCAGAGACTGGCAGAGCCTAAAGTACTTC
TRBD2	-	TRBJ2-5	TRBV28	CASSLFGGGYQETQYF	TGTGCCAGCAGTTTATTTGGCGGGGGGTACCAAGAGACCCAGTACTTC